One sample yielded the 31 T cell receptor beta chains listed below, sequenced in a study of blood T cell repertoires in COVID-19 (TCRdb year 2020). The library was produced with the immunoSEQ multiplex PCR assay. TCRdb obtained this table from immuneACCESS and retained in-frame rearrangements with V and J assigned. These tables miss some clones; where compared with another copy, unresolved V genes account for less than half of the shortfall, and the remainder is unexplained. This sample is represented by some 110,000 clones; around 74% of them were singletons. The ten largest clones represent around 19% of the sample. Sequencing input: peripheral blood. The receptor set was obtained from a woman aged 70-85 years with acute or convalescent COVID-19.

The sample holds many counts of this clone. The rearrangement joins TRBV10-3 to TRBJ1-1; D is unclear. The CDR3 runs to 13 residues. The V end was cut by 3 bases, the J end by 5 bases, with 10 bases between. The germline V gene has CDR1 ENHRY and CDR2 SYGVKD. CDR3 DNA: TGTGCCATCAGTGACCCCGACAAAACTGAAGCTTTCTTT. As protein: CAISDPDKTEAFF.

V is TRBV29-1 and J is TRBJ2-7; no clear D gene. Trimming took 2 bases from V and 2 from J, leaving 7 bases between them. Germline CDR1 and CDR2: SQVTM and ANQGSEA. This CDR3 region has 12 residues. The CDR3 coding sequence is TGCAGCGTTGAAACTGTTGCCTACGAGCAGTACTTC. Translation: CSVETVAYEQYF.

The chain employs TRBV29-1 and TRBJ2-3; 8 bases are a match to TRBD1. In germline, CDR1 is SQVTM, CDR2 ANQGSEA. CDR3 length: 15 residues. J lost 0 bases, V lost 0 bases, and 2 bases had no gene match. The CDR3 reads CSVEEQGVSTDTQYF. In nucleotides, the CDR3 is TGCAGCGTTGAAGAACAGGGGGTCAGCACAGATACGCAGTATTTT.

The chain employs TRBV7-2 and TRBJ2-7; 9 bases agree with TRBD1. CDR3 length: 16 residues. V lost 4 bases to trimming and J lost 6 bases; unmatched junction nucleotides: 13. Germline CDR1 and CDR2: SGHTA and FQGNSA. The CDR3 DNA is TGTGCCAGCAGCTCTGGTCCCGGGGACAGGGCGGCCGAGCAGTACTTC. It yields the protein CASSSGPGDRAAEQYF.

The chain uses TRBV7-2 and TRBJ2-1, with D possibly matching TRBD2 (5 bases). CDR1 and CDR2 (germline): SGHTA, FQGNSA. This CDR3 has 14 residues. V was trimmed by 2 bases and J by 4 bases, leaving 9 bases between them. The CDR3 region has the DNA TGTGCCAGCAGCTTACAGACGGGATACAATGAGCAGTTCTTC. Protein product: CASSLQTGYNEQFF.

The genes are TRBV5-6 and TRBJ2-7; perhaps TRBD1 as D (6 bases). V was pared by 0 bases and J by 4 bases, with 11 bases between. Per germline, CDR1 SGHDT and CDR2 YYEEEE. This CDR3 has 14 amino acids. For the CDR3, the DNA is TGTGCCAGCAGCTTGGGGCAGGGGTGGTACGAGCAGTACTTC. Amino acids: CASSLGQGWYEQYF.

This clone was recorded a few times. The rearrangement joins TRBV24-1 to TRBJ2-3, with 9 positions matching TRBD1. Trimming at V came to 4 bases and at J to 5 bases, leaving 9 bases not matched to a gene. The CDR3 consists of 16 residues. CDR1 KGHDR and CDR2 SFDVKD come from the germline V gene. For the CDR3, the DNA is TGTGCCACCAGTGACCCAAAAACAGGGGGCAGAGATACGCAGTATTTT. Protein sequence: CATSDPKTGGRDTQYF.

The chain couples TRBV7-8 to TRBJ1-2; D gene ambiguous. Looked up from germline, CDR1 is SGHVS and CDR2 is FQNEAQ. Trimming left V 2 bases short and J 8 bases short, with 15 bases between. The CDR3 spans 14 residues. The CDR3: CASSLRETVVGYTF. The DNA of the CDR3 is TGTGCCAGCAGCTTAAGGGAGACTGTGGTGGGCTACACCTTC.

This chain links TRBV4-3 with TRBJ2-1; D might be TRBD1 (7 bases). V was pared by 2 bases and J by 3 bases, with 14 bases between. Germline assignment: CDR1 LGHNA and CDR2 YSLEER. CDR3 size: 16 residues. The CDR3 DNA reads TGCGCCAGCAGCCAAAGGTCCAGGGGGGACTACAATGAGCAGTTCTTC. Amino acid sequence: CASSQRSRGDYNEQFF.

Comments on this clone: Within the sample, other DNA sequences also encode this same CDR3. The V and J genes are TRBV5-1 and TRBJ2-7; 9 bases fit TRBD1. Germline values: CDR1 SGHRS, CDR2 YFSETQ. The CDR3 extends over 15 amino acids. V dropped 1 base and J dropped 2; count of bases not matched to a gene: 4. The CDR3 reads CASSLQGQGTYEQYF. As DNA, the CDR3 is TGCGCCAGCAGCTTGCAGGGACAGGGCACCTACGAGCAGTACTTC.

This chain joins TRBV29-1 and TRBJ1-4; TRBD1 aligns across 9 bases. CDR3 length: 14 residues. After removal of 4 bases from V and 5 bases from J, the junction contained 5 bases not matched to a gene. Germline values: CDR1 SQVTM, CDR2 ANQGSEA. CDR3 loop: CSVATGGSNEKLFF. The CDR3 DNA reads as TGCAGCGTTGCGACAGGGGGATCAAATGAAAAACTGTTTTTT.

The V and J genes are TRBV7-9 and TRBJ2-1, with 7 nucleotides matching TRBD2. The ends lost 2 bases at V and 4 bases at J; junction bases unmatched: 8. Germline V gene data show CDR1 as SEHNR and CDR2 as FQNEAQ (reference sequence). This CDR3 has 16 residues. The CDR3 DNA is TGTGCCAGCAGCTTAAGCGGGGCTGGGGGGTACAATGAGCAGTTCTTC. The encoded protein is CASSLSGAGGYNEQFF. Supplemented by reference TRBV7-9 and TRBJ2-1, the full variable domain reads DTGVSQNPRHKITKRGQNVTFRCDPISEHNRLYWYRQTLGQGPEFLTYFQNEAQLEKSRLLSDRFSAERPKGSFSTLEIQRTEQGDSAMYLCASSLSGAGGYNEQFFGPGTRLTVL.

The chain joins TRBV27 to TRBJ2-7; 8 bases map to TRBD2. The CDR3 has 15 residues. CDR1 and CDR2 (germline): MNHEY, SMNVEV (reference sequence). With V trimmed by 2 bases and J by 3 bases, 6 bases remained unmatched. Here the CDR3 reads CASSLNGGGSYEQYF. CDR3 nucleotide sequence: TGTGCCAGCAGTTTAAACGGGGGGGGCAGCTACGAGCAGTACTTC.

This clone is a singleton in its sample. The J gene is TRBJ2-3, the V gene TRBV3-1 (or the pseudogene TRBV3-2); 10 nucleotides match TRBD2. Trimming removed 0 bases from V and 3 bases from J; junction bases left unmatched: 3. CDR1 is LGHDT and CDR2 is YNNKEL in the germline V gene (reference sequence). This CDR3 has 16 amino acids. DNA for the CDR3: TGTGCCAGCAGCCAAGAGGGACTAGCGCTGACAGATACGCAGTATTTT. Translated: CASSQEGLALTDTQYF.

The CDR3 DNA reads as TGTGCCACCACCGGGACAGGGGGAACTGAAGCTTTCTTT. It yields the protein CATTGTGGTEAFF. The chain carries TRBV10-3 and TRBJ1-1, with 11 nucleotides matching TRBD1. In germline, CDR1 is ENHRY, CDR2 SYGVKD. The CDR3 totals 13 residues. Trimming took 10 bases from V and 5 from J; bases not matched to a gene: 6.

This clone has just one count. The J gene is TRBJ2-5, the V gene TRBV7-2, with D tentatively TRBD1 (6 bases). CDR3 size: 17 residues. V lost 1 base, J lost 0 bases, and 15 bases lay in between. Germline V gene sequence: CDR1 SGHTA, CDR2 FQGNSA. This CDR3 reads CASSLVLRTDNQETQYF. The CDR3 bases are TGTGCCAGCAGCTTAGTGTTAAGGACAGACAACCAAGAGACCCAGTACTTC.

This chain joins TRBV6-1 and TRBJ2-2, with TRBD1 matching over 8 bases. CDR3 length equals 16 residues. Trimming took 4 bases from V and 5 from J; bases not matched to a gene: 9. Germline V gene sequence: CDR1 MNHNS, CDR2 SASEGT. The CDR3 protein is CASSGVGTGGTGELFF. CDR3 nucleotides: TGTGCCAGCAGTGGGGTCGGGACAGGAGGGACCGGGGAGCTGTTTTTT.

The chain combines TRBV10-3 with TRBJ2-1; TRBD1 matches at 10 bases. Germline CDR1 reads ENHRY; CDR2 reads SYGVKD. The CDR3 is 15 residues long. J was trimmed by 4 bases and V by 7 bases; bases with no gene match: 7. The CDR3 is CAINDRDRGYNEQFF. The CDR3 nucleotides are TGTGCCATCAACGACCGGGACAGGGGTTACAATGAGCAGTTCTTC.

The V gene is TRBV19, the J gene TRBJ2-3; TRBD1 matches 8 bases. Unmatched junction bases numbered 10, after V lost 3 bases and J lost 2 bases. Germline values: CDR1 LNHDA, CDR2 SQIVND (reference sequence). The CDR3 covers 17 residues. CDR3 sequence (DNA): TGTGCCAGTAGTATTAGGATAAGGGACAGGTTCACAGATACGCAGTATTTT. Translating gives CASSIRIRDRFTDTQYF.

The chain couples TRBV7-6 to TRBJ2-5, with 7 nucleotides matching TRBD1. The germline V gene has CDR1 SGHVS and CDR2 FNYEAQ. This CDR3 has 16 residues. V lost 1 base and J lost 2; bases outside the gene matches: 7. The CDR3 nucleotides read TGTGCCAGCAGCTTAGGGACAAGGGGGCTGCAAGAGACCCAGTACTTC. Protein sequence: CASSLGTRGLQETQYF.

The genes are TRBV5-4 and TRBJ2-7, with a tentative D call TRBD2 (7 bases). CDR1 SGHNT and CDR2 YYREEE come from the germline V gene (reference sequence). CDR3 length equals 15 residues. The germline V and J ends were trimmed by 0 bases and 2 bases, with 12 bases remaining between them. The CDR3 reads CASSLVGGGPYEQYF. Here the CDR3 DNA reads TGTGCCAGCAGCTTGGTAGGGGGGGGCCCCTACGAGCAGTACTTC. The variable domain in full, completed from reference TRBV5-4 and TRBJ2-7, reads ETGVTQSPTHLIKTRGQQVTLRCSSQSGHNTVSWYQQALGQGPQFIFQYYREEENGRGNFPPRFSGLQFPNYSSELNVNALELDDSALYLCASSLVGGGPYEQYFGPGTRLTVT.

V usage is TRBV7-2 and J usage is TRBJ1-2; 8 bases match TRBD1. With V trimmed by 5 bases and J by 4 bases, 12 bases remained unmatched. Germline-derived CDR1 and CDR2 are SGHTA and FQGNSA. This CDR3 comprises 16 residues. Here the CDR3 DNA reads TGTGCCAGCAGCCTCGGAGGACAGGGCCAAGTCTATGGCTACACCTTC. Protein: CASSLGGQGQVYGYTF.

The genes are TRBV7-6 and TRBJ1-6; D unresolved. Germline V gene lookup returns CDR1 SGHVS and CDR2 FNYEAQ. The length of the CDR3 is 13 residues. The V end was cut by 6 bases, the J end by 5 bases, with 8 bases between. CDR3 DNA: TGTGCCAGCAGTAATACAGATAATTCACCCCTCCACTTT. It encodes CASSNTDNSPLHF.

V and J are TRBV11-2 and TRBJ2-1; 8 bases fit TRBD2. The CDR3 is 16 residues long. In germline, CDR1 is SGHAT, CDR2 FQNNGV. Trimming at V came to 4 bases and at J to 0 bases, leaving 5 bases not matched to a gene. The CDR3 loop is CASSSGLAASYNEQFF. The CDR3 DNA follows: TGTGCCAGCAGCTCCGGACTAGCCGCCTCCTACAATGAGCAGTTCTTC.

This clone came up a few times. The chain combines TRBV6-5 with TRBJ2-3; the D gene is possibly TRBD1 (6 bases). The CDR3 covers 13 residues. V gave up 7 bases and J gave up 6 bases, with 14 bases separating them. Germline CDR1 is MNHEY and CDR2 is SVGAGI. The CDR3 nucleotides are TGTGCCAGCACCGAAGGGGGAAAGGATACGCAGTATTTT. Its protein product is CASTEGGKDTQYF.

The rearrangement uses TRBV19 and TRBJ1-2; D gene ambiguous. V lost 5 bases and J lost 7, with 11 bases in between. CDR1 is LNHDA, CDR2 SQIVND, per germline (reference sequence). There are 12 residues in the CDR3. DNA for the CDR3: TGTGCCAGTAGTCCCCAGGTCGGTGGCTACACCTTC. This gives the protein CASSPQVGGYTF.

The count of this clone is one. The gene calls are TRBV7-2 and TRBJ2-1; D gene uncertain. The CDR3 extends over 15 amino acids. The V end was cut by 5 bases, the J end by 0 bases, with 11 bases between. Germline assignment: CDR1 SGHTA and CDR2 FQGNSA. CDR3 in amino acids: CASSVSTNSYNEQFF. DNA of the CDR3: TGTGCCAGCAGCGTATCCACTAACTCCTACAATGAGCAGTTCTTC.

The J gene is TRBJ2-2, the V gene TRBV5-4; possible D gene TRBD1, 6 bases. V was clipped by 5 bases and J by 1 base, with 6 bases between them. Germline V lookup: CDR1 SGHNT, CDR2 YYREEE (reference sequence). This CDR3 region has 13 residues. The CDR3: CASRTGNTGELFF. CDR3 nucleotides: TGTGCCAGCAGGACAGGGAACACCGGGGAGCTGTTTTTT.

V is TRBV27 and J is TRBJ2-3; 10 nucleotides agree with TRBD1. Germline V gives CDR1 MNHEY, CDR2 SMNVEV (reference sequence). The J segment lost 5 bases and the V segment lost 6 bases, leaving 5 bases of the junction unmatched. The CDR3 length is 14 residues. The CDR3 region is CASSLRTGGDTQYF. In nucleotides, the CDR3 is TGTGCCAGCAGCCTGCGGACAGGGGGAGATACGCAGTATTTT.

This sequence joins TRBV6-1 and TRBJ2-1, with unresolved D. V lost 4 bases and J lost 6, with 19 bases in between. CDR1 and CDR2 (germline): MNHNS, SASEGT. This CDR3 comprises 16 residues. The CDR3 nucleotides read TGTGCCAGCAGTGTCTTCCTTGAGGTCGGGTCCAATGAGCAGTTCTTC. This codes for CASSVFLEVGSNEQFF.

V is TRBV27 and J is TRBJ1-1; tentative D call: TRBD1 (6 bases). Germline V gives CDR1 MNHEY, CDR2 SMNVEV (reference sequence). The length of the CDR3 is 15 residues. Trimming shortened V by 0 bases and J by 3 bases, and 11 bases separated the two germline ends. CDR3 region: CASSLSSRGYTEAFF. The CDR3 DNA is TGTGCCAGCAGTTTATCGAGCAGGGGCTACACTGAAGCTTTCTTT.